One T cell receptor (beta chain) is described in this entry. The antigen is undetermined. Clones were sequenced by immunoSEQ multiplex PCR, and TCRdb holds only the in-frame ones, with some missing. The top ten clones hold 1% to 1.3% of a sample with about 91,000 clones, around 84% of them seen once. The V gene lost 7 bases and the J gene lost 1 base, with 13 bases spanning the gap. The CDR3 runs 15 residues. The germline V gene encodes CDR1 MNHNS and CDR2 SASEGT. These data come from a study of OX40 agonist ivuxolimab in advanced cancers. Turning to the study itself: Patients receiving dose escalation had hepatocellular carcinoma, melanoma, renal cell or head and neck cancer.

The study's findings and limits: Dose levels from 0.1 to 3.0 mg/kg saw CD4+ and CD8+ blood T cells expand clonally by week 6. Expanded clones were, on average, more numerous among CD8+ T cells than CD4+.

J is TRBJ2-2 and V is TRBV6-1; D unclear. This TCR came from an adult with an advanced solid tumor such as melanoma, head and neck, liver or kidney cancer. This specimen was CD4+ or CD8+ T cells sorted from blood, taken in a trial of the OX40 agonist ivuxolimab. The CDR3 bases are TGTGCCAGCAACTTAAGGACCCAGAACACCGGGGAGCTGTTTTTT. Translating it yields CASNLRTQNTGELFF.